The 2 T cell receptor beta chains below all came from one sample that was sequenced in a study of OX40 agonist ivuxolimab in advanced cancers. The library was prepared using the immunoSEQ multiplex PCR assay. Entries here come from immuneACCESS through TCRdb and include only in-frame sequences with V and J called. Some clones fail to appear in such tables; in the studies checked, an unresolved V gene covers under half of the shortfall, and the cause of the remainder is unknown. This sample holds some 52,000 clones; approximately 94% were observed only once. The ten largest clones take up 12% of the sample. The sequencing here drew on CD4+ or CD8+ T cells sorted from blood, taken in a trial of the OX40 agonist ivuxolimab. These receptors originate from an adult with an advanced solid tumor such as melanoma, head and neck, liver or kidney cancer.

The rearrangement links TRBV27 to TRBJ2-1; D remains unclear. Trimming cost V 2 bases and J 3 bases, with 5 bases left between them. The germline CDR1 and CDR2 sequences are MNHEY and SMNVEV (reference sequence). The CDR3 totals 13 residues. CDR3 loop: CASSLGFYNEQFF. CDR3 bases: TGTGCCAGCAGTTTAGGATTCTACAATGAGCAGTTCTTC.

The chain uses TRBV7-9 and TRBJ2-7, with 14 bases matching TRBD2. CDR3 length: 16 amino acids. The V gene end was trimmed by 5 bases and the J gene end by 0 bases; junction bases not matched to a gene: 3. Germline V lookup: CDR1 SEHNR, CDR2 FQNEAQ (reference sequence). The CDR3 sequence is CASSTGTSGSSYEQYF. CDR3 bases: TGTGCCAGCAGCACTGGGACTAGCGGGAGCTCCTACGAGCAGTACTTC.